The 3 T cell receptor beta chains listed next were all sequenced from one sample in a study of T cell responses to AZD1222 COVID-19 vaccine. TCRdb keeps only in-frame clones here, not all; method: immunoSEQ multiplex PCR. The table lists around 170,000 clones, 85% to 95% of them singletons. Here the sequenced sample was peripheral blood, taken 28 days after the second AZD1222 dose. The receptor source for this set is an adult who received the AZD1222 COVID-19 vaccine.

This clone was seen at least ten times. The chain is built from TRBV6-6 and TRBJ2-2; 10 bases are a match to TRBD2. CDR1 is MNHNY and CDR2 is SVGAGI in the germline V gene (reference sequence). After removal of 4 bases from V and 7 bases from J, the junction contained 6 bases not matched to a gene. The CDR3 runs 15 residues. CDR3 sequence: CASSSPSGSSGELFF. In nucleotides, the CDR3 is TGTGCCAGCAGTTCCCCTAGCGGGAGCAGCGGGGAGCTGTTTTTT.

The V gene is TRBV2, the J gene TRBJ1-5, with TRBD1 identical over 8 bases. The CDR3 spans 13 residues. J lost 2 bases, V lost 10 bases, and 4 bases had no gene match. Germline lookup yields CDR1 SNHLY and CDR2 FYNNEI. The CDR3 nucleotides are TGTGCCAACATGGGACAGGGCAATCAGCCCCAGCATTTT. This translates into CANMGQGNQPQHF.

The rearrangement links TRBV10-3 to TRBJ1-1; weak D call: TRBD1 (5 bases). Trimming cost V 7 bases and J 5 bases, with 11 bases left between them. The CDR3 covers 12 residues. Germline lookup yields CDR1 ENHRY and CDR2 SYGVKD. The CDR3 region is CAIKGVGTEAFF. The CDR3 nucleotides are TGTGCCATCAAAGGGGTGGGGACTGAAGCTTTCTTT.